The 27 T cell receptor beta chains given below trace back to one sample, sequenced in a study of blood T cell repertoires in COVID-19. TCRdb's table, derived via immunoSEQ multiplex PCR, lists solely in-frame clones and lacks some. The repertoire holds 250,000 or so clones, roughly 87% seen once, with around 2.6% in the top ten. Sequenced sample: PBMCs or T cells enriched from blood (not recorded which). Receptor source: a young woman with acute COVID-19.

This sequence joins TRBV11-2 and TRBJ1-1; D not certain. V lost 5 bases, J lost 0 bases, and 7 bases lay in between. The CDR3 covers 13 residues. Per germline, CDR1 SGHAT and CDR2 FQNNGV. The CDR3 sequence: CASSPYMNTEAFF. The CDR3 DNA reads TGTGCCAGCAGCCCGTACATGAACACTGAAGCTTTCTTT. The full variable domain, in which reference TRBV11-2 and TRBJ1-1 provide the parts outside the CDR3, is EAGVAQSPRYKIIEKRQSVAFWCNPISGHATLYWYQQILGQGPKLLIQFQNNGVVDDSQLPKDRFSAERLKGVDSTLKIQPAKLEDSAVYLCASSPYMNTEAFFGQGTRLTVV.

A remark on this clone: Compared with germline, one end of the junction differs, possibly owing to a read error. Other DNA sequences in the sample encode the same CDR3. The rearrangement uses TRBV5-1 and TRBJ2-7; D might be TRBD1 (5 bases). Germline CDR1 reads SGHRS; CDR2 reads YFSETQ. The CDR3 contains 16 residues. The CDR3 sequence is CASSLWGGWETYEQYF. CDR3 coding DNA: TGCGCCAGCAGCTTGTGGGGCGGTTGGGAAACCTATGAGCAGTACTTC.

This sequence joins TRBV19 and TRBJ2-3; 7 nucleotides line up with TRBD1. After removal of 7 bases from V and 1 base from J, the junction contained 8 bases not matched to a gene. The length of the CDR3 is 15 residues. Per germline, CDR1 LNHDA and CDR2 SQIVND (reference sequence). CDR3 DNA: TGTGCCAGTAAACAGGGGTTGTTGGGCACAGATACGCAGTATTTT. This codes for CASKQGLLGTDTQYF.

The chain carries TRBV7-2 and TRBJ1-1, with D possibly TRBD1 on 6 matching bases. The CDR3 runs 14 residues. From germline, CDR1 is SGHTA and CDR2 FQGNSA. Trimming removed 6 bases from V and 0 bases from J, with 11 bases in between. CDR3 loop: CASRITGMNTEAFF. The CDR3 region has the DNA TGTGCCAGCAGGATAACAGGGATGAACACTGAAGCTTTCTTT.

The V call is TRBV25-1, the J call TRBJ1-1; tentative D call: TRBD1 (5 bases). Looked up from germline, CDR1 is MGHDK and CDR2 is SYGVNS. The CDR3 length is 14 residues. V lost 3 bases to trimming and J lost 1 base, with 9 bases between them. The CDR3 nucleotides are TGTGCCAGCAGTGACACTCAGGGGAACACTGAAGCTTTCTTT. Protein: CASSDTQGNTEAFF.

The CDR3 region is CASSEGQVNSPLHF. DNA of the CDR3: TGTGCCAGCTCGGAGGGACAGGTGAATTCACCCCTCCACTTT. The rearrangement links TRBV5-8 to TRBJ1-6; 8 nucleotides match TRBD1. This CDR3 has 14 residues. J lost 7 bases, V lost 7 bases, and 7 bases had no gene match. Germline loops: CDR1 SGHTS, CDR2 YDEGEE. The full variable domain, rest sourced from reference TRBV5-8 and TRBJ1-6, is EAGVTQSPTHLIKTRGQQATLRCSPISGHTSVYWYQQALGLGLQFLLWYDEGEERNRGNFPPRFSGRQFPNYSSELNVNALELEDSALYLCASSEGQVNSPLHFGNGTRLTVT.

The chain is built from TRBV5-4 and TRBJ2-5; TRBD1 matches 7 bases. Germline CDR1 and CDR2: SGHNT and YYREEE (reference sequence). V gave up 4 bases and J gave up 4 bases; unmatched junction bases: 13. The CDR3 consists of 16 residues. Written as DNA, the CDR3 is TGTGCCAGCAGCGCCGGGACAGCCCGAGGCGGAGAGACCCAGTACTTC. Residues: CASSAGTARGGETQYF.

DNA of the CDR3: TGTGCCAGCAGCCTGGGACAGGCCGCCTACGAGCAGTACTTC. It specifies CASSLGQAAYEQYF. This chain connects TRBV14 to TRBJ2-7, with 8 nucleotides matching TRBD1. Germline V gene data show CDR1 as SGHDN and CDR2 as FVKESK. Trimming cost V 4 bases and J 2 bases; bases outside gene matches: 4. This CDR3 comprises 14 residues.

The chain's CDR3 is CASSSGGPEGTQYF. CDR3 in DNA: TGTGCCAGCAGCTCCGGGGGGCCGGAGGGTACGCAGTATTTT. J is TRBJ2-3 and V is TRBV11-3, with D possibly being TRBD2 (7 bases). Deletions cut 4 bases from V and 8 bases from J, with 16 bases between. This CDR3 contains 14 residues. Germline V CDR1 and CDR2: SGHNT, YENEEA.

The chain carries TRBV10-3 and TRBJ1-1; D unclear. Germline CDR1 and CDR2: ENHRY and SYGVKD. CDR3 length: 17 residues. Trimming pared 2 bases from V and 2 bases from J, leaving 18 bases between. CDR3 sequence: CAISEPPDSLKNTEAFF. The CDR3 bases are TGTGCCATCAGTGAGCCGCCGGACTCCCTAAAAAACACTGAAGCTTTCTTT.

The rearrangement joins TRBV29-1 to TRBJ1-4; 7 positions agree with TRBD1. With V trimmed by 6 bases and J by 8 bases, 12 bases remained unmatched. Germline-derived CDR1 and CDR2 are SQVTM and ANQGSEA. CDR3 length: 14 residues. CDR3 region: CSVGTGEMGEKLFF. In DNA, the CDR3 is TGCAGCGTGGGTACAGGGGAAATGGGAGAAAAACTGTTTTTT.

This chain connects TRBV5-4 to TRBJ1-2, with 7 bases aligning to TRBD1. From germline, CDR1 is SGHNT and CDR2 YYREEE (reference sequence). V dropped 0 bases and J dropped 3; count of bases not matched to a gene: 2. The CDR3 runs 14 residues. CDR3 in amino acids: CASSLDRGDYGYTF. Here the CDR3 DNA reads TGTGCCAGCAGCTTGGACAGGGGCGACTATGGCTACACCTTC.

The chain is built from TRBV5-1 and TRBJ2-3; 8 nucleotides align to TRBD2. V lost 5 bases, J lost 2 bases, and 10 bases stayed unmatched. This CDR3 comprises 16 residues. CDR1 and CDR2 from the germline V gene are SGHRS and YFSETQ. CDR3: CASSWGVTSVTDTQYF. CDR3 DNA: TGCGCCAGCAGTTGGGGGGTGACTAGCGTCACAGATACGCAGTATTTT.

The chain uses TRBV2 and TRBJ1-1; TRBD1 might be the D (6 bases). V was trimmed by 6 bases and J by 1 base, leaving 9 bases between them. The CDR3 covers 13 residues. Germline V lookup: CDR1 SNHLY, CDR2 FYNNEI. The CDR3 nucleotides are TGTGCCAGCAGCTGGGACAAGAACACTGAAGCTTTCTTT. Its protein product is CASSWDKNTEAFF. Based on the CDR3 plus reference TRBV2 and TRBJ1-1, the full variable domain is EPEVTQTPSHQVTQMGQEVILRCVPISNHLYFYWYRQILGQKVEFLVSFYNNEISEKSEIFDDQFSVERPDGSNFTLKIRSTKLEDSAMYFCASSWDKNTEAFFGQGTRLTVV.

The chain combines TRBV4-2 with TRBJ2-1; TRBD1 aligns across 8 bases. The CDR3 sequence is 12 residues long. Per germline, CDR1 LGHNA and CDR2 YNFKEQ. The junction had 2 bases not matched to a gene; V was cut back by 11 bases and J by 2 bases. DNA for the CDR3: TGTGCCTCACAGGGGGCCTACAATGAGCAGTTCTTC. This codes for CASQGAYNEQFF.

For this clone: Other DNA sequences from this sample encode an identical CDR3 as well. The CDR3 reads CSVEVGDYGYTF. The CDR3 coding sequence is TGCAGCGTTGAGGTCGGAGACTATGGCTACACCTTC. V gene TRBV29-1 combines with J gene TRBJ1-2; D uncertain. This CDR3 is built from 12 residues. The germline V gene encodes CDR1 SQVTM and CDR2 ANQGSEA. Trimming removed 3 bases from V and 3 bases from J, with 8 bases in between. Based on the CDR3 plus reference TRBV29-1 and TRBJ1-2, the full variable domain is SAVISQKPSRDICQRGTSLTIQCQVDSQVTMMFWYRQQPGQSLTLIATANQGSEATYESGFVIDKFPISRPNLTFSTLTVSNMSPEDSSIYLCSVEVGDYGYTFGSGTRLTVV.

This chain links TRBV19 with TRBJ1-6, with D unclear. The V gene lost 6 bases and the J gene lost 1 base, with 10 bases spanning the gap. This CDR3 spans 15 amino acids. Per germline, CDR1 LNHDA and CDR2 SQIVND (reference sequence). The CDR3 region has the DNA TGTGCCAGTAGGGGAGCGGGGTCCTATAATTCACCCCTCCACTTT. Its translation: CASRGAGSYNSPLHF.

The CDR3 loop is CASSLAYIIWESTDTQYF. For the CDR3, the DNA is TGTGCCAGCAGCTTAGCCTACATAATTTGGGAGAGCACAGATACGCAGTATTTT. The chain couples TRBV7-2 to TRBJ2-3, with TRBD2 as a possible D gene (5 bases). The ends were cut back, 0 bases at V and 0 bases at J, with 16 bases in the middle. The CDR3 has 18 residues. Germline V gives CDR1 SGHTA, CDR2 FQGNSA.

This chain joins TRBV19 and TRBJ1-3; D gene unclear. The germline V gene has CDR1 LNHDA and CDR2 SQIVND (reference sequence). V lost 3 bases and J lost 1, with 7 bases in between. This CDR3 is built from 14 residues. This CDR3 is CASSMYGSGNTIYF. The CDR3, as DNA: TGTGCCAGTAGTATGTACGGGTCTGGAAACACCATATATTTT.

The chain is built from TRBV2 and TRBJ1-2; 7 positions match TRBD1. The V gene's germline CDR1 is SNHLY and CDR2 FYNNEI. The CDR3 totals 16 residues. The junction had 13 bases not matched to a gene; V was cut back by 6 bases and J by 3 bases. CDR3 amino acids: CASRVQLRTGHYGYTF. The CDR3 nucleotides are TGTGCCAGCAGGGTTCAGTTACGGACAGGCCACTATGGCTACACCTTC. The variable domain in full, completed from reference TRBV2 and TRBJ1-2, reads EPEVTQTPSHQVTQMGQEVILRCVPISNHLYFYWYRQILGQKVEFLVSFYNNEISEKSEIFDDQFSVERPDGSNFTLKIRSTKLEDSAMYFCASRVQLRTGHYGYTFGSGTRLTVV.

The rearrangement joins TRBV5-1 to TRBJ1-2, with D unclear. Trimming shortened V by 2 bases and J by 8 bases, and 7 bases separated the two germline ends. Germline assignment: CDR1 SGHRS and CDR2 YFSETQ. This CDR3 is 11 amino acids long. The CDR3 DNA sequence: TGCGCCAGCAGCTTAGGAGGAGGCTACACCTTC. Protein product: CASSLGGGYTF. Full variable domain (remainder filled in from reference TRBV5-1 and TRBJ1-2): KAGVTQTPRYLIKTRGQQVTLSCSPISGHRSVSWYQQTPGQGLQFLFEYFSETQRNKGNFPGRFSGRQFSNSRSEMNVSTLELGDSALYLCASSLGGGYTFGSGTRLTVV.

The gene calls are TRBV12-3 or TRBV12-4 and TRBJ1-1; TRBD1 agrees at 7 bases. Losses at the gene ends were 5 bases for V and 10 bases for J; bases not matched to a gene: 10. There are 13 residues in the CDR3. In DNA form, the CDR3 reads TGTGCCAGCAGTAAACAGGGGATCGAGGGAGCTTTCTTT. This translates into CASSKQGIEGAFF.

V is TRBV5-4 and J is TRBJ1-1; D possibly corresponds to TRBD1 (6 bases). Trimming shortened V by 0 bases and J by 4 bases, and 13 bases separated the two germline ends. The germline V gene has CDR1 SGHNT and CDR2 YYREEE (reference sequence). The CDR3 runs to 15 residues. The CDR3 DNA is TGTGCCAGCAGCTTGGTGGGGGCCGAGGGCACTGAAGCTTTCTTT. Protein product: CASSLVGAEGTEAFF.

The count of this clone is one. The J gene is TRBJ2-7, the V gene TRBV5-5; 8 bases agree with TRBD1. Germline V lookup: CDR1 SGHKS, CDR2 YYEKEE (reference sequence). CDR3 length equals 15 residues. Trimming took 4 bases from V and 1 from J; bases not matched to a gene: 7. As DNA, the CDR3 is TGTGCCAGCAGCCCAGGACAGGGTTCTTCCTACGAGCAGTACTTC. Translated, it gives CASSPGQGSSYEQYF.

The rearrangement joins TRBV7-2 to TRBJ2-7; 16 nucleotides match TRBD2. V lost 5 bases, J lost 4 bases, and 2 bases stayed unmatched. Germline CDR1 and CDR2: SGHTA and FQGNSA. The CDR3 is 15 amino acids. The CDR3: CASSGTSGGVYEQYF. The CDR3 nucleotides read TGTGCCAGCAGCGGGACTAGCGGGGGGGTATACGAGCAGTACTTC. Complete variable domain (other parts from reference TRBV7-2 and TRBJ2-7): GAGVSQSPSNKVTEKGKDVELRCDPISGHTALYWYRQSLGQGLEFLIYFQGNSAPDKSGLPSDRFSAERTGGSVSTLTIQRTQQEDSAVYLCASSGTSGGVYEQYFGPGTRLTVT.

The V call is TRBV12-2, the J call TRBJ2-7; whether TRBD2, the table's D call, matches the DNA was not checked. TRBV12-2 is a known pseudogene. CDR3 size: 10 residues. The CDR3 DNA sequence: TGTGCAAGTCGCTTGCGTGGGCAGTACTTC. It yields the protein CASRLRGQYF.

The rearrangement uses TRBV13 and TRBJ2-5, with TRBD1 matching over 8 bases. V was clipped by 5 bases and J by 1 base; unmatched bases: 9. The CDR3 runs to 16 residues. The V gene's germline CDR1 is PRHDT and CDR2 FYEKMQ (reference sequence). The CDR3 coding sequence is TGTGCCAGCAGCCAGCTTAACAGGGGGACCCAAGAGACCCAGTACTTC. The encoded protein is CASSQLNRGTQETQYF.